The source of this T cell receptor (beta chain) is a study of post-analysis software for immune sequencing data. Looking at the study overall: Disease trajectories encompassed relapsing-remitting, secondary progressive and progressive-relapsing multiple sclerosis. Regarding the study as a whole: Roughly five TRBV segments appeared more often in patients than in controls, and TRBV5-6, TRBV5-1 and TRBV20-1 were among these. Relative to controls, patients with multiple sclerosis showed significantly lower normalized Chao1 diversity. Samples from a shared batch, those prepared together, strongly co-clustered by F measure.

Included in the TCR beta cDNA libraries were unique molecular identifiers. Out of roughly 1 to 10 million T cells, about 510,000 cDNA molecules were generated. Using its own MiXCR run on the PCR reads, TCRdb lists one record per CDR3 protein. Of under 900,000 distinct CDR3 sequences in the sample, about 50% were seen once. The V segment lost 1 base and the J segment 0 bases; nucleotides outside the gene matches: 7. The germline gives CDR1 SGHVS, CDR2 FQNEAQ. The CDR3 is made up of 17 amino acids. Worth noting for this clonotype: The antigen remains undetermined.

Sequencing input: blood. The receptor's source is a girl aged 5-17 years with multiple sclerosis. The chain links TRBV7-8 to TRBJ2-3; 7 bases map to TRBD2. This CDR3 is CASSLGLLAESTDTQYF. CDR3 in DNA: TGTGCCAGCAGCTTAGGGTTGCTAGCGGAAAGCACAGATACGCAGTATTTT.